These 27 T cell receptor beta chains came from one sample sequenced in a study of cytomegalovirus exposure and HLA in healthy donors. Researchers ran the PCR with 60 Vbeta and 13 Jbeta primers. Here immunoSEQ multiplex PCR was the method, and the copy in TCRdb shows in-frame clones only, minus some. This table holds 130,000 to 150,000 clones, more than 60% found once. The specimen sequenced was PBMCs. These receptors were obtained from a male donor in good health and CMV-seronegative.

The J gene is TRBJ2-7, the V gene TRBV5-1, with 9 bases aligning to TRBD1. Losses at the gene ends were 4 bases for V and 5 bases for J; bases not matched to a gene: 7. This CDR3 contains 14 residues. CDR1 is SGHRS, CDR2 YFSETQ, per germline. The CDR3 region is CASSQRDRVHEQYF. CDR3 nucleotide sequence: TGCGCCAGCAGCCAGCGGGACAGGGTCCACGAGCAGTACTTC.

V and J are TRBV19 and TRBJ2-5, with D perhaps matching TRBD1 (5 bases). The assigned J gene may be wrong: the sequence end matches TRBJ2-7 better. CDR1 LNHDA and CDR2 SQIVND come from the germline V gene (reference sequence). This CDR3 has 15 amino acids. The CDR3 nucleotides read TGTGCCAGTAGTCGTCCGAGACAGAGCTCCTACGAGCAGTACTTC. It translates to CASSRPRQSSYEQYF.

This chain joins TRBV5-5 and TRBJ2-2; D remains ambiguous. Trimming shortened V by 5 bases and J by 0 bases, and 11 bases separated the two germline ends. Looked up from germline, CDR1 is SGHKS and CDR2 is YYEKEE (reference sequence). There are 15 residues in the CDR3. Here the CDR3 reads CASSYLEPNTGELFF. CDR3 nucleotides: TGTGCCAGCAGTTACCTGGAGCCGAACACCGGGGAGCTGTTTTTT.

V is TRBV7-8 and J is TRBJ2-5; TRBD2 matches 8 bases. CDR3 size: 16 residues. Per germline, CDR1 SGHVS and CDR2 FQNEAQ. The V segment lost 5 bases and the J segment 5 bases; nucleotides outside the gene matches: 13. The chain's CDR3 is CASSAVSSGSRETQYF. The CDR3 bases are TGTGCCAGCAGCGCGGTGAGCAGCGGGAGTAGGGAGACCCAGTACTTC.

This clone was counted only a few times. The chain employs TRBV7-2 and TRBJ1-6, with TRBD1 matching 8 bases. This CDR3 is 18 amino acids long. Germline-derived CDR1 and CDR2 are SGHTA and FQGNSA. J was trimmed by 0 bases and V by 5 bases; bases with no gene match: 9. CDR3 in DNA: TGTGCCAGCAGCCCTGACTGGGACAGGAGCTCCTATAATTCACCCCTCCACTTT. As protein: CASSPDWDRSSYNSPLHF.

This chain uses TRBV7-9 with TRBJ1-1; the match to TRBD1 covers 7 bases. V shed 5 bases and J 8 bases; nucleotides not matched to a gene: 11. This CDR3 contains 14 residues. Germline V gene lookup returns CDR1 SEHNR and CDR2 FQNEAQ (reference sequence). The CDR3 region has the DNA TGTGCCAGCAGCCCAACCACCAACAGGGGAGAAGCTTTCTTT. Translated, it gives CASSPTTNRGEAFF.

This chain joins TRBV18 and TRBJ2-7; 7 nucleotides agree with TRBD1. This CDR3 comprises 16 residues. J was trimmed by 0 bases and V by 1 base; bases with no gene match: 6. Germline CDR1 KGHSH, CDR2 LQKENI. CDR3 region: CASSPRTDRDSYEQYF. In nucleotides, the CDR3 is TGTGCCAGCTCACCACGCACCGACAGGGACTCCTACGAGCAGTACTTC.

The chain is built from TRBV5-1 and TRBJ2-7; TRBD1 aligns across 7 bases. Unmatched junction bases numbered 3, after V lost 0 bases and J lost 3 bases. Per the germline V gene, CDR1 is SGHRS and CDR2 is YFSETQ. CDR3 length equals 14 residues. The CDR3 DNA follows: TGCGCCAGCAGCTTGGATACAGGGGACTACGAGCAGTACTTC. It encodes CASSLDTGDYEQYF.

This clone has only a few counts. The chain couples TRBV5-1 to TRBJ1-3, with TRBD1 matching over 7 bases. Germline CDR1 SGHRS, CDR2 YFSETQ. The CDR3 contains 16 residues. J lost 0 bases, V lost 0 bases, and 3 bases had no gene match. The CDR3 loop reads CASSLETGVSGNTIYF. CDR3 nucleotides: TGCGCCAGCAGCTTGGAAACAGGGGTCTCTGGAAACACCATATATTTT. The full variable domain, its missing parts supplied by reference TRBV5-1 and TRBJ1-3, is KAGVTQTPRYLIKTRGQQVTLSCSPISGHRSVSWYQQTPGQGLQFLFEYFSETQRNKGNFPGRFSGRQFSNSRSEMNVSTLELGDSALYLCASSLETGVSGNTIYFGEGSWLTVV.

The chain employs TRBV27 and TRBJ2-7; 10 bases are a match to TRBD2. Germline values: CDR1 MNHEY, CDR2 SMNVEV (reference sequence). V trimming: 5 bases; J trimming: 3 bases; junction bases outside the gene matches: 7. The CDR3 runs 15 residues. The CDR3 DNA reads TGTGCCAGCAGTACCCTGAGCGGGAGGGTCTACGAGCAGTACTTC. Protein sequence: CASSTLSGRVYEQYF.

V is TRBV15 and J is TRBJ2-2; the match to TRBD1 covers 8 bases. The V and J ends lost 3 bases and 1 base, in that order; junction bases with no gene match: 7. The germline CDR1 and CDR2 sequences are LNHNV and YYDKDF (reference sequence). This CDR3 comprises 17 residues. Here the CDR3 reads CATSSNYGTGNTGELFF. In nucleotides, the CDR3 is TGTGCCACCAGCAGCAATTATGGGACAGGGAACACCGGGGAGCTGTTTTTT.

The rearrangement uses TRBV6-1 and TRBJ2-5, with D perhaps matching TRBD2 (6 bases). The CDR3 has 14 amino acids. CDR1 and CDR2 (germline): MNHNS, SASEGT. Between the trimmed V and J ends, which lost 5 bases and 5 bases, there was a span of 15 bases. The CDR3 spells CASSFMREGETQYF. The CDR3 region has the DNA TGTGCCAGCAGTTTCATGCGGGAAGGCGAGACCCAGTACTTC.

The V gene is TRBV6-5, the J gene TRBJ2-1; 10 bases are shared with TRBD2. Germline V gives CDR1 MNHEY, CDR2 SVGAGI. This CDR3 contains 15 residues. Germline trimming cut 5 bases from V and 4 bases from J; bases unmatched to any gene: 5. Here the CDR3 DNA reads TGTGCCAGCAGTGCCGGGACTAGCGAGTACAATGAGCAGTTCTTC. Translating it yields CASSAGTSEYNEQFF.

V and J are TRBV5-1 and TRBJ1-3; 7 nucleotides align to TRBD1. Germline V CDR1 and CDR2: SGHRS, YFSETQ. This CDR3 has 16 residues. Unmatched junction bases numbered 6, after V lost 3 bases and J lost 0 bases. DNA of the CDR3: TGCGCCAGCAGCTGGGGACAGAGCAGCTCTGGAAACACCATATATTTT. Residues: CASSWGQSSSGNTIYF.

This sequence joins TRBV5-1 and TRBJ2-7; 8 bases match TRBD2. Germline lookup yields CDR1 SGHRS and CDR2 YFSETQ. V lost 0 bases and J lost 3; bases outside the gene matches: 2. The CDR3 has 14 amino acids. The CDR3 spells CASSLGAGVYEQYF. CDR3 nucleotide sequence: TGCGCCAGCAGCTTGGGAGCGGGAGTCTACGAGCAGTACTTC.

This chain connects TRBV27 to TRBJ2-7; no firm D call. Trimming pared 0 bases from V and 3 bases from J, leaving 12 bases between. CDR1 and CDR2 (germline): MNHEY, SMNVEV (reference sequence). The length of the CDR3 is 15 residues. Here the CDR3 DNA reads TGTGCCAGCAGTTTATCCGGGTATGGAGTCTACGAGCAGTACTTC. Amino acids: CASSLSGYGVYEQYF.

The chain combines TRBV7-8 with TRBJ1-3; unclear D gene. Trimming removed 0 bases from V and 0 bases from J, with 6 bases in between. This CDR3 contains 15 residues. Germline V gives CDR1 SGHVS, CDR2 FQNEAQ. CDR3 sequence (DNA): TGTGCCAGCAGCTTAGCCGGCGGCTCTGGAAACACCATATATTTT. This encodes CASSLAGGSGNTIYF.

This rearrangement joins TRBV7-9 to TRBJ2-1; 7 nucleotides match TRBD1. The CDR3 runs 15 residues. Germline V gene sequence: CDR1 SEHNR, CDR2 FQNEAQ (reference sequence). Trimming removed 5 bases from V and 7 bases from J; junction bases left unmatched: 11. CDR3: CASSQWQGVLNEQFF. CDR3 DNA: TGTGCCAGCAGCCAGTGGCAGGGGGTGTTGAATGAGCAGTTCTTC.

V is TRBV5-4 and J is TRBJ2-5, with TRBD2 matching over 8 bases. The CDR3 loop spans 15 amino acids. Germline V CDR1 and CDR2: SGHNT, YYREEE (reference sequence). V gave up 1 base and J gave up 5 bases; unmatched junction bases: 7. In DNA, the CDR3 is TGTGCCAGCAGCTTGACGAGCGGGAGAACGGAGACCCAGTACTTC. Its translation: CASSLTSGRTETQYF.

The count of this clone is one. CDR3 residues: CASSPTSGSNEQFF. The CDR3 bases are TGTGCCAGCTCACCTACTAGCGGGAGCAATGAGCAGTTCTTC. The rearrangement uses TRBV18 and TRBJ2-1, with 11 bases fitting TRBD2. V lost 3 bases, J lost 6 bases, and 1 base stayed unmatched. The CDR3 is 14 amino acids. The germline V gene encodes CDR1 KGHSH and CDR2 LQKENI.

The V call is TRBV5-1, the J call TRBJ2-7, with D unclear. The germline gives CDR1 SGHRS, CDR2 YFSETQ. CDR3 length equals 14 residues. Trimming shortened V by 0 bases and J by 2 bases, and 9 bases separated the two germline ends. CDR3 in amino acids: CASSLESGTYEQYF. For the CDR3, the DNA is TGCGCCAGCAGCTTGGAGTCAGGAACCTACGAGCAGTACTTC.

CDR3 nucleotides: TGTGCCAGTAGCACCGATCCTACAGGGGGCGAATATCAGCCCCAGCATTTT. Its translation: CASSTDPTGGEYQPQHF. The rearrangement uses TRBV19 and TRBJ1-5, with 9 bases fitting TRBD1. With 6 bases clipped from V and 5 bases from J, the junction kept 14 bases outside the gene matches. Per the germline V gene, CDR1 is LNHDA and CDR2 is SQIVND (reference sequence). This CDR3 is built from 17 residues.

This clone has just a few counts. V and J are TRBV15 and TRBJ2-3, with 11 positions matching TRBD2. Germline CDR1 LNHNV, CDR2 YYDKDF (reference sequence). This CDR3 has 16 amino acids. Trimming removed 2 bases from V and 2 bases from J; junction bases left unmatched: 3. As DNA, the CDR3 is TGTGCCACCAGCAGACAGACTAGCGGGGACACAGATACGCAGTATTTT. The encoded protein is CATSRQTSGDTDTQYF.

This clone was seen only a few times. The rearrangement uses TRBV9 and TRBJ2-7, with D tentatively TRBD2 (5 bases). From germline, CDR1 is SGDLS and CDR2 YYNGEE. Trimming removed 2 bases at V and 0 bases at J, with 15 bases between. The CDR3 is 16 residues long. For the CDR3, the DNA is TGTGCCAGCAGCGTCTCGACGGGGTTGAGCTCCTACGAGCAGTACTTC. Protein sequence: CASSVSTGLSSYEQYF.

The genes are TRBV29-1 and TRBJ1-3; 9 nucleotides agree with TRBD1. The CDR3 runs to 14 residues. In germline, CDR1 is SQVTM, CDR2 ANQGSEA. V was pared by 4 bases and J by 4 bases, with 5 bases of the junction left unmatched. The CDR3 nucleotides are TGCAGCGTTGCCGGGACAGGGAGCGGAAACACCATATATTTT. It codes for CSVAGTGSGNTIYF.

The chain combines TRBV4-2 with TRBJ1-1; a possible D gene is TRBD1 (5 bases). With 1 base removed from V and 7 bases from J, the gap between germline ends came to 10 bases. The CDR3 extends over 13 amino acids. The V gene's germline CDR1 is LGHNA and CDR2 YNFKEQ. CDR3 region: CASSQGGRREAFF. The CDR3 DNA is TGTGCCAGCAGCCAAGGGGGCAGGCGTGAAGCTTTCTTT.

Details on this clone: Different DNA sequences within this sample yield the same CDR3. V is TRBV6-5 and J is TRBJ2-7, with 7 bases aligning to TRBD1. Germline V gives CDR1 MNHEY, CDR2 SVGAGI. This CDR3 contains 13 residues. The junction had 3 bases not matched to a gene; V was cut back by 5 bases and J by 2 bases. CDR3 in amino acids: CASSRTGAYEQYF. The CDR3 DNA follows: TGTGCCAGCAGTCGGACAGGCGCCTACGAGCAGTACTTC.